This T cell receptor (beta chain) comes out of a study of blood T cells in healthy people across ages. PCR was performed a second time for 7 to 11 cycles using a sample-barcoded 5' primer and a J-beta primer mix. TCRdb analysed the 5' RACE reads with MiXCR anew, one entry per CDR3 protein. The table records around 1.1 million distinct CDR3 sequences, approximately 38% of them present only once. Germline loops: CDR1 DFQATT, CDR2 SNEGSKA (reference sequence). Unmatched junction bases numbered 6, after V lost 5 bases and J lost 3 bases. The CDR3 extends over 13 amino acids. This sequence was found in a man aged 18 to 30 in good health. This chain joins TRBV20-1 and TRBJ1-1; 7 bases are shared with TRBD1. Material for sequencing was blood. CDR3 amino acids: CSAARTGDTEAFF. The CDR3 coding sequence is TGCAGTGCTGCTCGGACAGGAGACACTGAAGCTTTCTTT.